This T cell receptor (beta chain) was sequenced in a study of identical twins. Regarding the study as a whole: Invariant T cells like MAIT and iNKT could partly confound the zero-insertion analyses. Twin-shared out-of-frame alpha sequences showed excess low generation probability.

This clonotype was seen only a few times. Its antigen is still unknown. V shed 3 bases and J shed 3 bases, with 1 base lying between them. Per the germline V gene, CDR1 is SGHRS and CDR2 is YFSETQ. This CDR3 is 11 amino acids long. Template switching added a universal primer site; cDNA carried unique molecular identifiers. Each CDR3 protein gets one entry after TCRdb re-called the 5' RACE reads with MiXCR. This sample has approximately 300,000 distinct CDR3 sequences, with roughly 9.8% found just once. These records were also assigned to another study, of yellow fever vaccine responses in identical twins.

Sequenced: CD8+ T cells sorted from blood. The rearrangement uses TRBV5-1 and TRBJ1-5; D not resolved. The receptor comes from a woman younger than 30 in good health. CDR3 in DNA: TGCGCCAGCAGCTACAATCAGCCCCAGCATTTT. Amino acids: CASSYNQPQHF.